The next 23 T cell receptor beta chains were all read from a single sample in a study of blood T cell repertoires in COVID-19. Sequencing used immunoSEQ multiplex PCR; TCRdb keeps in-frame clones, though not all of them. The sample has approximately 280,000 clones, around nine tenths seen once. The material sequenced was PBMCs or T cells enriched from blood (not recorded which). All receptors derive from a woman aged 55-69 years who had recovered from COVID-19.

The chain recombines TRBV30 with TRBJ2-1; maybe TRBD2 (6 bases). The V and J ends lost 0 bases and 8 bases respectively, with 11 bases between them. The V gene's germline CDR1 is GTSNPN and CDR2 SVGIG (reference sequence). The CDR3 is made up of 13 amino acids. The CDR3 region is CAWSVLGGYEQFF. The CDR3, as DNA: TGTGCCTGGAGTGTACTGGGGGGATATGAGCAGTTCTTC.

The V and J genes are TRBV7-3 and TRBJ2-2, with TRBD2 identical over 7 bases. CDR1 is SGHTA, CDR2 FQGTGA, per germline. The V gene end was trimmed by 5 bases and the J gene end by 4 bases; junction bases not matched to a gene: 13. This CDR3 comprises 17 residues. The CDR3 protein is CASSPPVRTGGTGELFF. CDR3 sequence (DNA): TGTGCCAGCAGCCCCCCTGTCAGGACGGGGGGCACCGGGGAGCTGTTTTTT.

This chain connects TRBV6-5 to TRBJ1-1; 8 bases agree with TRBD1. This CDR3 spans 14 amino acids. Germline V gene data show CDR1 as MNHEY and CDR2 as SVGAGI. J was trimmed by 4 bases and V by 5 bases; bases with no gene match: 6. This CDR3 reads CASSMQGATTEAFF. The CDR3 nucleotides are TGTGCCAGCAGTATGCAGGGGGCCACCACTGAAGCTTTCTTT.

The genes are TRBV6-5 and TRBJ1-3, with a possible D match to TRBD1 (5 bases). This CDR3 is built from 14 residues. V was pared by 10 bases and J by 8 bases, with 21 bases between. CDR1 is MNHEY, CDR2 SVGAGI, per germline. The CDR3 region has the DNA TGTGCCACCCGAACCTGGGGTTCGGGGGACACCATATATTTT. It encodes CATRTWGSGDTIYF.

This clone was counted a single time. This chain joins TRBV5-1 and TRBJ1-6, with D unclear. Per germline, CDR1 SGHRS and CDR2 YFSETQ. V was clipped by 1 base and J by 4 bases, with 9 bases between them. The CDR3 covers 15 residues. Here the CDR3 DNA reads TGCGCCAGCAGCTTGTTGTTCAGATATAATTCACCCCTCCACTTT. Encoded protein: CASSLLFRYNSPLHF.

The rearrangement uses TRBV6-5 and TRBJ2-1, with 9 positions matching TRBD2. Germline assignment: CDR1 MNHEY and CDR2 SVGAGI. Unmatched junction bases numbered 12, after V lost 11 bases and J lost 4 bases. This CDR3 contains 15 residues. CDR3 nucleotides: TGTGCCTGCGGGGGGGGGACGGCGAATTACAATGAGCAGTTCTTC. Its protein product is CACGGGTANYNEQFF.

CDR3 coding DNA: TGCGCCAGCAGCTTGGAGGGACAGGGGAGCACAAACACCATATATTTT. This encodes CASSLEGQGSTNTIYF. The chain employs TRBV5-1 and TRBJ1-3; 10 nucleotides agree with TRBD1. V lost 0 bases, J lost 6 bases, and 6 bases stayed unmatched. This CDR3 comprises 16 residues. The germline CDR1 and CDR2 sequences are SGHRS and YFSETQ. Based on the CDR3 plus reference TRBV5-1 and TRBJ1-3, the full variable domain is KAGVTQTPRYLIKTRGQQVTLSCSPISGHRSVSWYQQTPGQGLQFLFEYFSETQRNKGNFPGRFSGRQFSNSRSEMNVSTLELGDSALYLCASSLEGQGSTNTIYFGEGSWLTVV.

This sequence joins TRBV29-1 and TRBJ1-5, with TRBD1 identical over 8 bases. Germline V lookup: CDR1 SQVTM, CDR2 ANQGSEA. This CDR3 region has 13 residues. V shed 6 bases and J 5 bases; nucleotides not matched to a gene: 6. Written as DNA, the CDR3 is TGCAGCGTGGGACAGGCGGGAGATCAGCCCCAGCATTTT. Translation: CSVGQAGDQPQHF.

The V call is TRBV5-4, the J call TRBJ2-1, with 12 bases fitting TRBD2. The CDR3 spans 17 residues. Germline V CDR1 and CDR2: SGHNT, YYREEE (reference sequence). Trimming removed 3 bases from V and 8 bases from J; junction bases left unmatched: 12. CDR3 in DNA: TGTGCCAGCAGCTCGGCCCCGGGACTAGCGGGCGGGTATGAGCAGTTCTTC. Amino acids: CASSSAPGLAGGYEQFF. The variable domain in full, completed from reference TRBV5-4 and TRBJ2-1, reads ETGVTQSPTHLIKTRGQQVTLRCSSQSGHNTVSWYQQALGQGPQFIFQYYREEENGRGNFPPRFSGLQFPNYSSELNVNALELDDSALYLCASSSAPGLAGGYEQFFGPGTRLTVL.

V is TRBV28 and J is TRBJ1-2; no definite D call. CDR1 is MDHEN and CDR2 is SYDVKM in the germline V gene. There are 13 residues in the CDR3. V gave up 1 base and J gave up 8 bases, with 11 bases separating them. The CDR3 bases are TGTGCCAGCAGTTTATTTGGAGCCCGGGGCTACACCTTC. This codes for CASSLFGARGYTF.

The chain employs TRBV7-9 and TRBJ1-4, with TRBD1 identical over 9 bases. This CDR3 has 19 residues. The V and J ends lost 4 bases and 2 bases, in that order; junction bases with no gene match: 14. Germline lookup yields CDR1 SEHNR and CDR2 FQNEAQ (reference sequence). CDR3 DNA: TGTGCCAGCAGCTCGCCGAGGACAGGGGAAAGTTGGACTAATGAAAAACTGTTTTTT. Encoded protein: CASSSPRTGESWTNEKLFF. Full variable domain (missing parts from reference TRBV7-9 and TRBJ1-4): DTGVSQNPRHKITKRGQNVTFRCDPISEHNRLYWYRQTLGQGPEFLTYFQNEAQLEKSRLLSDRFSAERPKGSFSTLEIQRTEQGDSAMYLCASSSPRTGESWTNEKLFFGSGTQLSVL.

The V gene is TRBV10-3, the J gene TRBJ2-6; D is undetermined. This CDR3 is built from 14 residues. Deletions cut 4 bases from V and 2 bases from J, with 6 bases between. The V gene's germline CDR1 is ENHRY and CDR2 SYGVKD. The CDR3 region has the DNA TGTGCCATCAGTGGGTCTACTGGGGCCAACGTCCTGACTTTC. This gives the protein CAISGSTGANVLTF.

The chain uses TRBV25-1 and TRBJ1-4; 8 nucleotides match TRBD1. The CDR3 is 14 amino acids. The germline CDR1 and CDR2 sequences are MGHDK and SYGVNS. Unmatched junction bases numbered 7, after V lost 5 bases and J lost 8 bases. The CDR3: CASSQGQGREKLFF. Written as DNA, the CDR3 is TGTGCCAGCAGTCAAGGACAGGGTAGGGAAAAACTGTTTTTT.

This chain links TRBV6-5 with TRBJ2-7, with D maybe TRBD2 (7 bases). V was shortened by 8 bases and J by 7 bases, with 18 bases between the two germline ends. The CDR3 extends over 13 amino acids. Germline assignment: CDR1 MNHEY and CDR2 SVGAGI. Here the CDR3 reads CASEPGGPGEQYF. CDR3 coding DNA: TGTGCCAGCGAGCCGGGGGGCCCTGGGGAGCAGTACTTC.

This clone was recorded only once. The chain joins TRBV7-8 to TRBJ2-7, with 8 bases aligning to TRBD1. The V segment lost 5 bases and the J segment 0 bases; nucleotides outside the gene matches: 6. Germline V gene lookup returns CDR1 SGHVS and CDR2 FQNEAQ. CDR3 size: 15 residues. This CDR3 is CASSHRQGNSYEQYF. The CDR3 DNA reads as TGTGCCAGCAGCCATCGACAGGGGAACTCCTACGAGCAGTACTTC.

V usage is TRBV5-6 and J usage is TRBJ2-3, with TRBD1 matching 7 bases. The junction had 8 bases not matched to a gene; V was cut back by 3 bases and J by 10 bases. The V gene's germline CDR1 is SGHDT and CDR2 YYEEEE. CDR3 length: 13 residues. The CDR3 DNA sequence: TGTGCCAGCAGCTCCGGACAGGCCACCCCGCAGTATTTT. It translates to CASSSGQATPQYF.

The chain links TRBV18 to TRBJ2-7; 10 positions agree with TRBD1. Germline V CDR1 and CDR2: KGHSH, LQKENI. The CDR3 spans 17 residues. V was clipped by 1 base and J by 2 bases; unmatched bases: 8. This chain's CDR3 is CASSPLGTGAAPYEQYF. The CDR3 coding sequence is TGTGCCAGCTCACCACTCGGGACAGGGGCGGCCCCCTACGAGCAGTACTTC.

The V and J genes are TRBV3-1 (or the pseudogene TRBV3-2) and TRBJ1-2; unclear D gene. CDR3 length: 12 residues. Trimming stripped 1 base from V and 7 bases from J, with 7 bases between. The germline gives CDR1 LGHDT, CDR2 YNNKEL (reference sequence). This CDR3 is CASSQVDSGYTF. The DNA for the CDR3 is TGTGCCAGCAGCCAAGTTGACTCTGGCTACACCTTC.

The chain links TRBV7-9 to TRBJ1-2, with 9 bases aligning to TRBD1. Germline V lookup: CDR1 SEHNR, CDR2 FQNEAQ (reference sequence). Trimming took 3 bases from V and 4 from J; bases not matched to a gene: 3. This CDR3 is built from 14 residues. The CDR3 loop is CASSLGQGGYGYTF. CDR3 DNA sequence: TGTGCCAGCAGCTTGGGACAGGGCGGCTATGGCTACACCTTC.

This clone turned up a few times. The genes are TRBV5-1 and TRBJ1-1, with D unclear. With 4 bases removed from V and 4 bases from J, the gap between germline ends came to 11 bases. The CDR3 runs 13 residues. Germline V gives CDR1 SGHRS, CDR2 YFSETQ. The CDR3 region is CASSHPRSTEAFF. The CDR3 coding sequence is TGCGCCAGCAGCCATCCCCGGTCCACTGAAGCTTTCTTT.

This clone was counted only a few times. The chain links TRBV28 to TRBJ1-4; 8 nucleotides align to TRBD1. Germline V gene data show CDR1 as MDHEN and CDR2 as SYDVKM. This CDR3 has 18 amino acids. Losses at the gene ends were 6 bases for V and 7 bases for J; bases not matched to a gene: 19. DNA of the CDR3: TGTGCCAGCAGCCCAGGGGGTTGGGGCGTCGGGACAGGTGAAAAACTGTTTTTT. Translated: CASSPGGWGVGTGEKLFF.

The chain couples TRBV6-1 to TRBJ2-2; perhaps TRBD1 as D (6 bases). V lost 3 bases and J 6 bases, leaving 8 bases between the germline ends. CDR1 and CDR2 from the germline V gene are MNHNS and SASEGT. The CDR3 is 13 residues long. CDR3 in amino acids: CASSDQGSGELFF. The CDR3 DNA follows: TGTGCCAGCAGTGACCAGGGGTCCGGGGAGCTGTTTTTT.

This sequence joins TRBV19 and TRBJ1-1; D is unclear. Germline V gene data show CDR1 as LNHDA and CDR2 as SQIVND (reference sequence). V lost 0 bases and J 7 bases, leaving 9 bases between the germline ends. The CDR3 sequence is 13 residues long. The CDR3 loop is CASSIDRRHEAFF. In DNA form, the CDR3 reads TGTGCCAGTAGTATAGACAGGCGACATGAAGCTTTCTTT.